This TCR beta chain stems from a study of identical twins (dated by TCRdb to 2016 to 2018). For context, the study as a whole: TCR alpha and beta repertoires from monozygotic twins, unrelated adults of various ages and cord blood were deep-sequenced to test whether fetal clonotypes persist. To rule out contamination, the twin experiments were replicated at different times with different library preparation protocols. Broader findings and caveats from the paper: A weaker excess of twin sharing was found in beta out-of-frame sequences because the signal-to-noise ratio was lowered by fewer shared sequences. Abundant cord blood beta clonotypes carried fewer insertions; young adult naive repertoires showed a weaker similar trend, while memory repertoires showed none. Recombination models systematically underestimated out-of-frame TCR alpha sharing in monozygotic twins but agreed with sharing between unrelated individuals. Compared with coincidental sharing between unrelated individuals, out-of-frame TCR alpha sequences shared between twins showed an excess of sequences with low generation probability. Because the same donors could not be followed over many years, the conclusions relied on cross-sectional statistical analysis. Zero-insertion analyses could be partly confounded by invariant T cells such as MAIT and iNKT, though diverse VJ usage argued against such confounding for most clonotypes.

All donors were healthy Caucasians. Three pairs of female monozygotic twins, all aged about 18 to 30 years, made up the twin cohort. The RNA used for TCR libraries was isolated from peripheral blood mononuclear cells. Library preparation employed 5' RACE. Sequencing took place on an Illumina HiSeq 2000. A universal primer binding site was introduced by template switching, and a unique molecular identifier was present in the final cDNA, enabling accurate counting of TCR cDNA molecules. Specific primers in the conserved constant-segment region were used to synthesize first-strand cDNA for the TCR alpha and beta chains. To control for contamination, every cDNA library was double barcoded, receiving both a SMART-Mk sample barcode and Illumina barcodes. TruSeq adapter sequences along with Illumina sample barcodes were introduced in two successive PCR steps. The Illumina HiSeq platform was used with custom primers to sequence TCR alpha and beta cDNA libraries. The authors' analysis ran thus. MiGEC was used to process raw reads and extract unique molecular identifiers, and MiXCR was used to find CDR3 positions. Recombination models were inferred per individual with the repgenHMM and IGoR tools using an EM algorithm. Shared clonotypes were analyzed with the tcR package in R, and sharing was normalized by the product of cloneset sizes. Out-of-frame nonproductive sequences were analyzed to study raw recombination free of thymic and clonal selection effects. The public reads were run again by TCRdb, first through fastp at Q25 and then through MiXCR, and only productive beta chains were kept. CDR3 protein sequences are deduplicated, and each keeps its most common genes and DNA. The V and J calls and clone size come from TCRdb's table, not from the authors' own analysis. Counted in this sample were approximately 890,000 distinct CDR3 sequences; roughly 12% of them appeared once. The top ten clonotypes cover around 1.5% of the sample.

This clonotype was counted at least ten times. Its antigen is not yet known. Base-call qualities are not available, and no considerably larger clone is one nucleotide away. CDR1 and CDR2, per the germline V gene, are MNHEY and SVGEGT. The CDR3 contains 14 residues, cysteine and phenylalanine counted. The DNA shown is the 42-base CDR3, in frame from base 1. V gives up 6 bases and J gives up 5 bases, and the segment between their germline ends measures 13 bases. This sample was shared with a second study, whose subject was yellow fever vaccine responses in identical twins. The second study reports: According to the authors, the vaccine-induced T cell response in identical twins seemed to be partly convergent and partly specific to each individual. Focusing on identical twins, the study followed the T cell clones that responded to the vaccine, and did so with precision.

The V gene is TRBV6-2 or TRBV6-3 and the J gene is TRBJ2-2, with the D gene not clear enough to name. The sequence was collected from a woman aged 18-29 years in good health. The specimen sequenced was PBMCs. The nucleotides read TGTGCCAGCAGCCTCCCAATTGAAACCGGGGAGCTGTTTTTT. Its coded protein is CASSLPIETGELFF.